Listed below are T cell receptor beta chains from one sample, sequenced in a study of cytomegalovirus exposure and HLA in healthy donors. Profiling relied on immunoSEQ multiplex PCR, and the TCRdb table lists in-frame clones only, not all of them. The sample has 160,000 or so clones; around 78% are singletons. The sample comprised PBMCs. These receptors all come from a man in his forties or fifties in good health and CMV-seronegative. CDR3s include the opening cysteine and the closing phenylalanine or tryptophan. A D gene is named only where the DNA matches it firmly. Clone size is not always given. Where it is, it says once, few, many or a class for expanded clones.

j_gene,d_gene,abundance,v_gene,CDR3aa,CDR3nt
TRBJ2-1,NA,NA,TRBV30,CAWSGLPTYNEQFF,TGTGCCTGGAGTGGACTCCCCACCTACAATGAGCAGTTCTTC
TRBJ2-3,TRBD2,NA,TRBV4-1,CASQLAGVADTQYF,TGCGCCAGCCAACTAGCGGGAGTAGCAGATACGCAGTATTTT
TRBJ2-5,TRBD2,NA,TRBV27,CASSSRLAGKQETQYF,TGTGCCAGCAGTTCGCGACTAGCGGGGAAGCAAGAGACCCAGTACTTC
TRBJ1-2,NA,NA,TRBV6-5,CASRSTRGYGYTF,TGTGCCAGCAGGTCGACCAGGGGCTATGGCTACACCTTC
TRBJ2-1,TRBD2,NA,TRBV11-2,CASSPGTSGRMYEQFF,TGTGCCAGCAGCCCCGGGACTAGCGGGAGGATGTATGAGCAGTTCTTC
TRBJ1-1,NA,NA,TRBV11-2,CASSFQSEAKAFF,TGTGCCAGCAGCTTCCAATCAGAGGCGAAAGCTTTCTTT
TRBJ2-7,TRBD2,once,TRBV10-1,CASSGYRLAGGLYEQYF,TGCGCCAGCAGTGGGTACAGACTAGCGGGAGGGTTATACGAGCAGTACTTC
TRBJ2-1,NA,NA,TRBV10-3,CAISDSAGSQANEQFF,TGTGCCATCAGTGATTCCGCGGGGAGCCAGGCCAATGAGCAGTTCTTC
TRBJ2-7,NA,NA,TRBV7-9,CASSLGTALYEQYF,TGTGCCAGCAGCTTAGGGACAGCGCTGTACGAGCAGTACTTC
TRBJ1-2,NA,few,TRBV4-2,CASSQTPVPNYGYTF,TGTGCCAGCAGCCAAACCCCGGTACCTAACTATGGCTACACCTTC
TRBJ2-3,TRBD2,NA,TRBV2,CASSAGTSGIFTDTQYF,TGTGCCAGCAGTGCCGGGACTAGTGGCATTTTCACAGATACGCAGTATTTT
TRBJ2-5,TRBD2,NA,TRBV7-7,CASSPRLAGETQYF,TGTGCCAGCAGCCCCCGACTAGCGGGAGAGACCCAGTACTTC
TRBJ1-5,TRBD1,NA,TRBV2,CASSNSGAGQGGTQHF,TGTGCCAGCAGTAACTCCGGGGCCGGACAGGGAGGAACCCAGCATTTT
TRBJ2-3,TRBD1,NA,TRBV5-6,CASRRTGGSADTQYF,TGTGCCAGCAGAAGGACAGGGGGCTCGGCAGATACGCAGTATTTT
TRBJ2-6,NA,NA,TRBV2,CASGLQGSGANGLTF,TGTGCCAGCGGCTTACAGGGCTCTGGGGCCAACGGCCTGACTTTC
TRBJ1-2,NA,NA,TRBV18,CASSPPGLPHGYTF,TGTGCCAGCTCACCACCGGGGCTACCCCATGGCTACACCTTC
TRBJ2-3,NA,NA,TRBV6-4,CASSVEQGTDTQYF,TGTGCCAGCAGTGTGGAACAGGGCACAGATACGCAGTATTTT
TRBJ1-3,NA,NA,TRBV5-1,CASSPDEGSGNTIYF,TGCGCCAGCAGCCCGGACGAGGGCTCTGGAAACACCATATATTTT
TRBJ2-1,NA,NA,TRBV7-9,CASSSMETSSYNEQFF,TGTGCCAGCAGCTCGATGGAGACGAGCTCCTACAATGAGCAGTTCTTC
TRBJ2-1,NA,NA,TRBV1,CTSRPPGLAEKSSYNEQFF,TGCACCAGCAGGCCGCCGGGACTAGCGGAAAAAAGCTCCTACAATGAGCAGTTCTTC
TRBJ1-2,NA,once,TRBV7-2,CASSSTANYGYTF,TGTGCCAGCAGCTCAACAGCTAACTATGGCTACACCTTC
TRBJ2-7,TRBD1,NA,TRBV28,CASSGQGLYEQYF,TGTGCCAGCAGCGGACAGGGTCTCTACGAGCAGTACTTC
TRBJ2-1,NA,NA,TRBV28,CASGGPYSYNEQFF,TGTGCCTCAGGGGGGCCGTATTCCTACAATGAGCAGTTCTTC
TRBJ2-3,TRBD2,NA,TRBV4-1,CASSQWGTSGSTDTQYF,TGCGCCAGCAGCCAATGGGGGACTAGCGGGAGCACAGATACGCAGTATTTT
TRBJ1-6,TRBD1,NA,TRBV6-5,CASSYSGQGWNSPLHF,TGTGCCAGCAGTTACTCGGGACAGGGCTGGAATTCACCCCTCCACTTT
TRBJ2-1,NA,NA,TRBV27,CASSLLSLEINEQFF,TGTGCCAGCAGTTTGTTAAGCTTAGAGATCAATGAGCAGTTCTTC
TRBJ2-3,NA,NA,TRBV7-3,CASSLSGPDTQYF,TGTGCCAGCAGCCTATCTGGGCCAGATACGCAGTATTTT
TRBJ2-7,TRBD2,NA,TRBV27,CASSPLAGGYSYEQYF,TGTGCCAGCAGTCCACTAGCGGGAGGATACTCCTACGAGCAGTACTTC
TRBJ1-2,NA,NA,TRBV5-6,CASSLRPGNYGYTF,TGTGCCAGCAGCTTGCGCCCAGGAAACTATGGCTACACCTTC
TRBJ1-5,NA,NA,TRBV4-1,CASSHPLQENQPQHF,TGCGCCAGCAGCCACCCATTACAAGAAAATCAGCCCCAGCATTTT
TRBJ2-1,TRBD2,NA,TRBV5-4,CASSLVSGPYNEQFF,TGTGCCAGCAGCTTGGTTAGCGGGCCATACAATGAGCAGTTCTTC
TRBJ2-7,TRBD1,once,TRBV6-5,CASSYSGTGGKNEQYF,TGTGCCAGCAGTTACTCGGGGACAGGGGGGAAGAACGAGCAGTACTTC
TRBJ2-7,NA,NA,TRBV28,CASSLVGDSYEQYF,TGTGCCAGCAGTTTAGTGGGAGACTCTTACGAGCAGTACTTC
TRBJ1-2,TRBD1,NA,TRBV7-8,CASSLGGQGVSGYTF,TGTGCCAGCAGCTTGGGGGGACAGGGGGTGAGTGGCTACACCTTC
TRBJ2-7,NA,NA,TRBV2,CASRRDSYEQYF,TGTGCCAGCAGGCGGGACAGCTACGAGCAGTACTTC
TRBJ2-7,NA,NA,TRBV28,CASSPNGGDTEQYF,TGTGCCAGCAGTCCCAATGGGGGGGACACCGAGCAGTACTTC
TRBJ2-1,NA,NA,TRBV27,CASSLGGSRFGNEQFF,TGTGCCAGCAGTTTAGGGGGGTCTAGGTTCGGAAATGAGCAGTTCTTC
TRBJ2-1,TRBD1,few,TRBV5-4,CASSPRPTGGSNEQFF,TGTGCCAGCAGCCCCCGACCGACAGGGGGCTCGAATGAGCAGTTCTTC
TRBJ2-1,TRBD1,NA,TRBV5-1,CASSFRTGRDEQFF,TGCGCCAGCAGCTTCAGGACAGGCCGCGATGAGCAGTTCTTC
TRBJ2-5,NA,NA,TRBV7-8,CASSLVQGHQETQYF,TGTGCCAGCAGCTTAGTCCAGGGCCACCAAGAGACCCAGTACTTC
TRBJ2-1,TRBD2,NA,TRBV6-5,CASSYGTSGYNEQFF,TGTGCCAGCAGTTACGGGACTAGCGGCTACAATGAGCAGTTCTTC
TRBJ2-3,TRBD2,NA,TRBV5-4,CASSFSSGRGDTQYF,TGTGCCAGCAGCTTCTCTAGCGGGAGAGGAGATACGCAGTATTTT
TRBJ1-4,TRBD1,NA,TRBV7-2,CASTLQGAGEKLFF,TGTGCCAGCACCCTTCAGGGGGCTGGGGAAAAACTGTTTTTT
TRBJ2-2,TRBD1,once,TRBV19,CASSIPFGQGRAGELFF,TGTGCCAGTAGTATCCCTTTTGGACAGGGTAGGGCCGGGGAGCTGTTTTTT
TRBJ2-7,TRBD1,NA,TRBV4-1,CASSQEPTGGWYEQYF,TGCGCCAGCAGCCAAGAGCCCACAGGGGGCTGGTACGAGCAGTACTTC
TRBJ1-2,TRBD1,NA,TRBV2,CASNGQGEAYGYTF,TGTGCCAGTAACGGACAGGGTGAGGCGTATGGCTACACCTTC
TRBJ1-1,NA,once,TRBV9,CASSSDRYNTEAFF,TGTGCCAGCAGCAGCGACAGATATAACACTGAAGCTTTCTTT
TRBJ2-1,TRBD2,once,TRBV7-9,CSSSLRRLAARNEQFF,TGTTCCAGCAGCTTAAGGAGACTAGCGGCCCGCAATGAGCAGTTCTTC
TRBJ2-3,NA,few,TRBV7-2,CASSPSTDTQYF,TGTGCCAGCAGCCCTAGCACAGATACGCAGTATTTT
TRBJ2-1,NA,NA,TRBV9,CASSPGDSYGEQFF,TGTGCCAGCAGCCCGGGGGACTCGTACGGTGAGCAGTTCTTC